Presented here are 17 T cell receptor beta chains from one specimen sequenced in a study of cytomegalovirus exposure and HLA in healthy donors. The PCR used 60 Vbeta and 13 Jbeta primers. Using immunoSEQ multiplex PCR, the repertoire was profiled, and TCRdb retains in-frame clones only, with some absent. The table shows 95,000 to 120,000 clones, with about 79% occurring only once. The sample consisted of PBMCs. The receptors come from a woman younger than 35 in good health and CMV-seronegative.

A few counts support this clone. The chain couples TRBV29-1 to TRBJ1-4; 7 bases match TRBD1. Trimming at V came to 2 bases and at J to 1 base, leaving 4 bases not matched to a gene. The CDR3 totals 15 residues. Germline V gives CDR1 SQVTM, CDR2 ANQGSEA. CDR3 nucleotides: TGCAGCGTTGAAAACAGGGGAGAAACTAATGAAAAACTGTTTTTT. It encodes CSVENRGETNEKLFF.

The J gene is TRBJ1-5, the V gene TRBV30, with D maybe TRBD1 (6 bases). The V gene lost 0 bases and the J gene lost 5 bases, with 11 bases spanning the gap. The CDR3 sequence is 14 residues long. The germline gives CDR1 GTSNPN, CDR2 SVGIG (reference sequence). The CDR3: CAWSVLAGDQPQHF. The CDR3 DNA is TGTGCCTGGAGTGTACTGGCAGGGGATCAGCCCCAGCATTTT.

CDR3: CASSPDRGNTGELFF. The CDR3, as DNA: TGTGCCAGCAGTCCGGACAGGGGTAACACCGGGGAGCTGTTTTTT. The chain is built from TRBV27 and TRBJ2-2, with 9 bases matching TRBD1. V trimming: 5 bases; J trimming: 2 bases; junction bases outside the gene matches: 3. CDR1 is MNHEY and CDR2 is SMNVEV in the germline V gene (reference sequence). This CDR3 comprises 15 residues.

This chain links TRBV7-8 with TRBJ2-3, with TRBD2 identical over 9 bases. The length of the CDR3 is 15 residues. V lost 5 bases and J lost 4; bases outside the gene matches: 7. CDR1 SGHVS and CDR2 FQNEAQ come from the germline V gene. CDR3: CASSRYLAGSDTQYF. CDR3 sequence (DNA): TGTGCCAGCAGCCGGTACCTAGCGGGGTCAGATACGCAGTATTTT.

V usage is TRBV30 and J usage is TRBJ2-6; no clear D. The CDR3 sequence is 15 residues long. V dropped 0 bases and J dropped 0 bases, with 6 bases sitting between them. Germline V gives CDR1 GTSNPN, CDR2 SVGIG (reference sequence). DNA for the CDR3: TGTGCCTGGAGTGTGGGCCACTCTGGGGCCAACGTCCTGACTTTC. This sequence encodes CAWSVGHSGANVLTF.

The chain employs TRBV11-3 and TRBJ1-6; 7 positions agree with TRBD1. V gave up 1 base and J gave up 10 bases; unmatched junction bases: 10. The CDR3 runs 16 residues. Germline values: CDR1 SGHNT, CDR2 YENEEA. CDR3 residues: CASSLGRQGLGSPLHF. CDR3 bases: TGTGCCAGCAGCTTAGGAAGACAGGGTTTAGGATCACCCCTCCACTTT.

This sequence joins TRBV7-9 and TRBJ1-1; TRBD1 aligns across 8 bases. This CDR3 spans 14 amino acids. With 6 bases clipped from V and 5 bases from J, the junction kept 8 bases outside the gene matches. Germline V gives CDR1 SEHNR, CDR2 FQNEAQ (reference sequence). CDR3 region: CASSRQGRFTEAFF. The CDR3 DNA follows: TGTGCCAGCAGTCGACAGGGGAGGTTTACTGAAGCTTTCTTT.

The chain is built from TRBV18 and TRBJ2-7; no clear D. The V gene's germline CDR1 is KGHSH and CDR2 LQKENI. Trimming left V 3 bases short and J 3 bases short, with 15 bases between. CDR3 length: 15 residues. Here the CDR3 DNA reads TGTGCCAGCTCACCGTCCGGCGGAACGCACTACGAGCAGTACTTC. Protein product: CASSPSGGTHYEQYF.

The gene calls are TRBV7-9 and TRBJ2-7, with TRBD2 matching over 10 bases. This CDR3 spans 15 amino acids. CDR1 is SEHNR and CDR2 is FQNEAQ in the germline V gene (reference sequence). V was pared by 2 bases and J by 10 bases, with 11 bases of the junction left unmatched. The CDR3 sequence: CASSLIETSGLLQYF. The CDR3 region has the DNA TGTGCCAGCAGCTTAATAGAGACTAGCGGGTTATTACAGTACTTC. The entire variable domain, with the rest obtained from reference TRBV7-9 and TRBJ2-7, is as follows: DTGVSQNPRHKITKRGQNVTFRCDPISEHNRLYWYRQTLGQGPEFLTYFQNEAQLEKSRLLSDRFSAERPKGSFSTLEIQRTEQGDSAMYLCASSLIETSGLLQYFGPGTRLTVT.

CDR3 protein: CASSRSFVEPQHF. The CDR3 DNA is TGTGCCAGCAGCCGGAGTTTTGTAGAGCCCCAGCATTTT. J is TRBJ1-5 and V is TRBV5-6; D call uncertain. V was shortened by 4 bases and J by 8 bases, with 13 bases between the two germline ends. CDR3 length equals 13 residues. Looked up from germline, CDR1 is SGHDT and CDR2 is YYEEEE.

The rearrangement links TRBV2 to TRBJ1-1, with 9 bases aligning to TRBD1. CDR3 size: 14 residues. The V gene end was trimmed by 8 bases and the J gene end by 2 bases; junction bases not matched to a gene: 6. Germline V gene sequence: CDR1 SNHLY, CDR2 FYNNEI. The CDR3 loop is CASVTGGDNTEAFF. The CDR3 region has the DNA TGTGCCAGCGTCACAGGGGGCGATAACACTGAAGCTTTCTTT. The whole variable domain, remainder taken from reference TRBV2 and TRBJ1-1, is EPEVTQTPSHQVTQMGQEVILRCVPISNHLYFYWYRQILGQKVEFLVSFYNNEISEKSEIFDDQFSVERPDGSNFTLKIRSTKLEDSAMYFCASVTGGDNTEAFFGQGTRLTVV.

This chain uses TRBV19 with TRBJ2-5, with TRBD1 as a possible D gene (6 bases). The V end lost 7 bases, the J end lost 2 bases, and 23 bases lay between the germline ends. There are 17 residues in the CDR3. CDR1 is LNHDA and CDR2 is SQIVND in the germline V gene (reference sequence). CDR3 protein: CASNSRGGPAPQETQYF. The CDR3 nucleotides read TGTGCCAGTAATTCCCGTGGGGGCCCCGCACCTCAAGAGACCCAGTACTTC. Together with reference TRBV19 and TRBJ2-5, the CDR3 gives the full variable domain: DGGITQSPKYLFRKEGQNVTLSCEQNLNHDAMYWYRQDPGQGLRLIYYSQIVNDFQKGDIAEGYSVSREKKESFPLTVTSAQKNPTAFYLCASNSRGGPAPQETQYFGPGTRLLVL.

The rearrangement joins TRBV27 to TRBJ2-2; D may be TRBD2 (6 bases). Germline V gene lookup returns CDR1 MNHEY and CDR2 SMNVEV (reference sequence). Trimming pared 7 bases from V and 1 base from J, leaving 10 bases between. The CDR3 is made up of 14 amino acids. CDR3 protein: CASNPGENTGELFF. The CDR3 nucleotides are TGTGCCAGCAATCCGGGGGAGAACACCGGGGAGCTGTTTTTT.

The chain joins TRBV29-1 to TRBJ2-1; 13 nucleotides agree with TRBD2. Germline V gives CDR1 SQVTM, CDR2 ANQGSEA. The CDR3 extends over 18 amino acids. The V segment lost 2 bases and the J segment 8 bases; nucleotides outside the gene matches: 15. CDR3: CSVEPSPTSGRAVDEQFF. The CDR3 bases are TGCAGCGTTGAACCCTCCCCTACTAGCGGGAGGGCCGTCGATGAGCAGTTCTTC.

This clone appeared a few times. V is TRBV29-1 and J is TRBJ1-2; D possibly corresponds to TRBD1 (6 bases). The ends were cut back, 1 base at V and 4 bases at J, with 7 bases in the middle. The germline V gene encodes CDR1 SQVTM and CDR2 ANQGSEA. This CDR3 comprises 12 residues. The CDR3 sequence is CSVEGTAYGYTF. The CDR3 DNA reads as TGCAGCGTTGAAGGGACAGCCTATGGCTACACCTTC.

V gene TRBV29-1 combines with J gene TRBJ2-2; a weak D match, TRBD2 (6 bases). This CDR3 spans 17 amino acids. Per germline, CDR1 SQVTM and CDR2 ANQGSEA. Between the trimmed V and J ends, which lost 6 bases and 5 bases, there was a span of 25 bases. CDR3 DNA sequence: TGCAGCGTCCCGGGGTTTGGACGGGACTGGGGAACCGGGGAGCTGTTTTTT. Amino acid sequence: CSVPGFGRDWGTGELFF.

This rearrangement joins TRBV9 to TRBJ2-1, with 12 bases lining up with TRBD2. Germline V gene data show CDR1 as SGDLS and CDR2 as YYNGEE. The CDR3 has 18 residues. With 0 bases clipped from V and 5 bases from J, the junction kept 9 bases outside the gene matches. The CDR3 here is CASSVEGLAGGADNEQFF. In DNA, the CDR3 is TGTGCCAGCAGCGTAGAAGGTCTAGCGGGGGGGGCCGACAATGAGCAGTTCTTC.